Listed below are T cell receptor beta chains from one sample, sequenced in a study of T cells in narcolepsy. TCRdb's table, derived via immunoSEQ multiplex PCR, lists solely in-frame clones and lacks some. The sample lists around 30,000 clones; around 80% were seen once. The sample taken for sequencing was CD45RA- memory CD4+ T cells from PBMCs. These receptors were collected from a human donor with narcolepsy. The CDR3 runs from the conserved cysteine through the conserved F or W. A D gene is named only where the DNA matches it firmly. The size of a clone is reported for some rows only, either as once, few or many, or as a class for expanded clones.

d_call: -; clone_size: -; cdr3_length: 14; j_call: TRBJ1-4; v_call: TRBV10-3; cdr3_aa: CAISLDGDTEKLFF; cdr3_nt: TGTGCCATCAGTTTGGACGGAGATACTGAAAAACTGTTTTTT
d_call: -; clone_size: -; cdr3_length: 11; j_call: TRBJ1-2; v_call: TRBV20-1; cdr3_aa: CSATDNYGYTF; cdr3_nt: TGCAGTGCTACAGATAACTATGGCTACACCTTC
d_call: -; clone_size: -; cdr3_length: 14; j_call: TRBJ2-2; v_call: TRBV5-1; cdr3_aa: CASSLDGGPGELFF; cdr3_nt: TGCGCCAGCAGCTTGGATGGGGGGCCCGGGGAGCTGTTTTTT
d_call: -; clone_size: few; cdr3_length: 12; j_call: TRBJ1-2; v_call: TRBV21-1; cdr3_aa: CASSPLSGGYTF; cdr3_nt: TGTGCCAGCAGCCCCCTTTCCGGTGGCTACACCTTC
d_call: -; clone_size: few; cdr3_length: 13; j_call: TRBJ2-5; v_call: TRBV7-3; cdr3_aa: CASSPPQGETQYF; cdr3_nt: TGTGCCAGCAGCCCCCCTCAAGGAGAGACCCAGTACTTC
d_call: -; clone_size: -; cdr3_length: 17; j_call: TRBJ2-7; v_call: TRBV29-1; cdr3_aa: CSVGVEILPTTNYEQYF; cdr3_nt: TGCAGCGTTGGGGTGGAGATCCTGCCCACTACGAACTACGAGCAGTACTTC
d_call: TRBD1; clone_size: -; cdr3_length: 16; j_call: TRBJ1-2; v_call: TRBV4-2; cdr3_aa: CASSQERTGTNYGYTF; cdr3_nt: TGTGCCAGCAGCCAAGAGCGGACAGGGACTAACTATGGCTACACCTTC
d_call: TRBD1; clone_size: -; cdr3_length: 14; j_call: TRBJ2-7; v_call: TRBV5-1; cdr3_aa: CASSLSGTAIEQYF; cdr3_nt: TGCGCCAGCAGCTTATCCGGGACAGCCATCGAGCAGTACTTC
d_call: -; clone_size: -; cdr3_length: 13; j_call: TRBJ2-7; v_call: TRBV5-8; cdr3_aa: CASTPYSAYEQYF; cdr3_nt: TGTGCCAGCACCCCCTATTCGGCCTACGAGCAGTACTTC
d_call: -; clone_size: -; cdr3_length: 12; j_call: TRBJ2-7; v_call: TRBV29-1; cdr3_aa: CSVEEIGGEQYF; cdr3_nt: TGCAGCGTTGAAGAGATCGGGGGCGAGCAGTACTTC
d_call: -; clone_size: -; cdr3_length: 14; j_call: TRBJ1-4; v_call: TRBV5-1; cdr3_aa: CASSLGVLNEKLFF; cdr3_nt: TGCGCCAGCAGCTTGGGGGTTCTTAATGAAAAACTGTTTTTT
d_call: -; clone_size: -; cdr3_length: 13; j_call: TRBJ2-2; v_call: TRBV30; cdr3_aa: CAWRTSGTGELFF; cdr3_nt: TGTGCCTGGAGAACTAGTGGGACCGGGGAGCTGTTTTTT
d_call: -; clone_size: few; cdr3_length: 12; j_call: TRBJ2-3; v_call: TRBV7-8; cdr3_aa: CASSQRSDTQYF; cdr3_nt: TGTGCCAGCAGCCAAAGATCAGATACGCAGTATTTT
d_call: -; clone_size: -; cdr3_length: 14; j_call: TRBJ2-7; v_call: TRBV6-5; cdr3_aa: CASKPDTHSYEQYF; cdr3_nt: TGTGCCAGCAAACCGGACACTCACTCCTACGAGCAGTACTTC
d_call: -; clone_size: once; cdr3_length: 15; j_call: TRBJ2-1; v_call: TRBV28; cdr3_aa: CASLTGQSSYNEQFF; cdr3_nt: TGTGCCAGCCTAACCGGACAGTCCAGCTACAATGAGCAGTTCTTC
d_call: -; clone_size: -; cdr3_length: 17; j_call: TRBJ1-4; v_call: TRBV11-2; cdr3_aa: CASSYGTGGWANEKLFF; cdr3_nt: TGTGCCAGCAGCTATGGTACCGGGGGCTGGGCTAATGAAAAACTGTTTTTT
d_call: TRBD1; clone_size: medium-sized; cdr3_length: 17; j_call: TRBJ2-1; v_call: TRBV4-1; cdr3_aa: CASSQTGTGSSYNEQFF; cdr3_nt: TGCGCCAGCAGCCAAACCGGGACAGGGAGTTCCTACAATGAGCAGTTCTTC
d_call: TRBD1; clone_size: -; cdr3_length: 14; j_call: TRBJ1-5; v_call: TRBV18; cdr3_aa: CASSSDRLSQPQHF; cdr3_nt: TGTGCCAGCTCATCGGACAGGTTAAGTCAGCCCCAGCATTTT
d_call: -; clone_size: -; cdr3_length: 13; j_call: TRBJ2-2; v_call: TRBV15; cdr3_aa: CATSRDSTGELFF; cdr3_nt: TGTGCCACCAGCAGGGACTCCACCGGGGAGCTGTTTTTT
d_call: -; clone_size: -; cdr3_length: 13; j_call: TRBJ1-6; v_call: TRBV6-6; cdr3_aa: CASREGGNSPLHF; cdr3_nt: TGTGCCAGCCGGGAGGGGGGTAATTCACCCCTCCACTTT
d_call: TRBD1; clone_size: few; cdr3_length: 14; j_call: TRBJ1-2; v_call: TRBV6-5; cdr3_aa: CASSVKDRSIGYTF; cdr3_nt: TGTGCCAGCAGTGTAAAGGACAGGTCCATTGGCTACACCTTC
d_call: TRBD2; clone_size: -; cdr3_length: 15; j_call: TRBJ2-3; v_call: TRBV5-1; cdr3_aa: CASSRLAGPTDTQYF; cdr3_nt: TGCGCCAGCAGCCGTCTAGCGGGACCGACAGATACGCAGTATTTT
d_call: -; clone_size: -; cdr3_length: 15; j_call: TRBJ1-3; v_call: TRBV19; cdr3_aa: CASVGGDVFGNTIYF; cdr3_nt: TGTGCCTCCGTGGGCGGTGACGTCTTTGGAAACACCATATATTTT